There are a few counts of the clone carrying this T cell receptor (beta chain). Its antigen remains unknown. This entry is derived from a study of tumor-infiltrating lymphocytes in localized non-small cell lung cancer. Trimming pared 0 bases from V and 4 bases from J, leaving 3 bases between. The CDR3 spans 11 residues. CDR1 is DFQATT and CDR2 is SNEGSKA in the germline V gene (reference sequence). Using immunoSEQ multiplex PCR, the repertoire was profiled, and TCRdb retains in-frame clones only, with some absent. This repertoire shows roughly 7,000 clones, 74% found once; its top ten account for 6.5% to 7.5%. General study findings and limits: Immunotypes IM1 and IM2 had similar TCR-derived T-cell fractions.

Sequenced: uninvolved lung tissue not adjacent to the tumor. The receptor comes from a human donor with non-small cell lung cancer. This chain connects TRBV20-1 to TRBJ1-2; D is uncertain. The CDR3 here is CSAREGYGYTF. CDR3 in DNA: TGCAGTGCTAGAGAAGGCTATGGCTACACCTTC.